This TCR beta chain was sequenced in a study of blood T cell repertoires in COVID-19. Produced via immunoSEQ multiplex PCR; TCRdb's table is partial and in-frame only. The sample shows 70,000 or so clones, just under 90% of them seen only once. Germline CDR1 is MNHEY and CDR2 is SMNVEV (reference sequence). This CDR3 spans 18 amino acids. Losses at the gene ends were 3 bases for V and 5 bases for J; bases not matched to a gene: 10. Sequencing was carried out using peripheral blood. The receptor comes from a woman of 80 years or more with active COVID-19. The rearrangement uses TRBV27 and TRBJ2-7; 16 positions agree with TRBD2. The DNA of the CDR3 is TGTGCCAGCAGTTTCATTCCGGGACTAGCGGGAGGGCCCCACGAGCAGTACTTC. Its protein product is CASSFIPGLAGGPHEQYF.